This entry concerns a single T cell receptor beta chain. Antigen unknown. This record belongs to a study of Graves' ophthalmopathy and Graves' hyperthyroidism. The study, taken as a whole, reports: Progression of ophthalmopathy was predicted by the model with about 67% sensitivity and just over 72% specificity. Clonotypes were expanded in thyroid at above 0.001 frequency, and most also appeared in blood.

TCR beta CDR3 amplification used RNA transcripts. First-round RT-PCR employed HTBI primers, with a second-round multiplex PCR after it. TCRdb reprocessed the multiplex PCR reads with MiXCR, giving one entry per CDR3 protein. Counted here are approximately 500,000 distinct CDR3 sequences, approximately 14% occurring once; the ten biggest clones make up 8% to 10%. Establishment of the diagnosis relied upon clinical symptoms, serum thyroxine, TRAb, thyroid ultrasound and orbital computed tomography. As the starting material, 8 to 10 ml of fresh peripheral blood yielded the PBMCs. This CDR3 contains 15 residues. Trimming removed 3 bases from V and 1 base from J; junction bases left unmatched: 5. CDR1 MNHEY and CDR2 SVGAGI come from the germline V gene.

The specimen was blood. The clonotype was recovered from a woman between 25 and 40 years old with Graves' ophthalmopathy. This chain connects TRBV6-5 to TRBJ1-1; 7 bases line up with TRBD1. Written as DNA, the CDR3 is TGTGCCAGCAGTTATGGTGACAGGGCGAACACTGAAGCTTTCTTT. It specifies CASSYGDRANTEAFF.